The clone carrying this TCR beta chain has a handful of counts. Its antigen is still unknown. TCRdb called the 5' RACE reads again in MiXCR, with one record for every CDR3 protein. The repertoire includes 400,000 to 450,000 distinct CDR3 sequences, roughly 18% of them detected once, and about 22% sits in the top ten. This specimen belongs to a study of T-cell memory formation after mild COVID-19. Study-wide results and limits: Day 15 to 85 contracting clones showed balanced CD4/CD8; day 15 to 37 expanders favored CD4+. Pre-infection memory contained some responding clones, which suggested that cross-reactive memory had joined.

Per germline, CDR1 SGHTA and CDR2 FQGNSA. Losses at the gene ends were 4 bases for V and 4 bases for J; bases not matched to a gene: 9. The CDR3 is made up of 16 amino acids. The TCR sequence derives from a man in his late teens or twenties who had mild COVID-19 (a few samples of this study predate the infection). Cell type and time point are not known. V gene TRBV7-2 combines with J gene TRBJ2-2, with 7 bases aligning to TRBD2. Sequencing was done on a sample of PBMCs or a T cell subset sorted from them (not recorded which). CDR3 in DNA: TGTGCCAGCAGCTCAATCCGGGACTATCTCACCGGGGAGCTGTTTTTT. Its translation is CASSSIRDYLTGELFF.